This T cell receptor (beta chain) was recorded in a study of CD8 T cells in Susac syndrome. It was with random hexamers that roughly 0.45 to 1 ug RNA was reverse transcribed. Multiplex immunoSEQ PCR targeted 54 Vbeta and 13 Jbeta TCR beta segments. Each CDR3 protein is one row after TCRdb ran MiXCR on the immunoSEQ multiplex PCR reads. The sample consists of roughly 140,000 distinct CDR3 sequences, about 94% of them appearing once. CD8+ and CD4+ T cells from blood underwent TCR beta sequencing, which was carried out in a high-throughput format. Controls were healthy donors chosen to match patients in age and sex. TEMRA cells were enriched by FACS, while CD8+ and CD4+ T cells were obtained through a negative isolation that was performed magnetically. The clonotype comes from a human donor in good health. Sequenced material: CD8+ T cells from PBMCs.

CDR3 in DNA: TGCGCCAGCAGCCCGGATTCGGGTGAGACCCAGTACTTC. Residues: CASSPDSGETQYF. The rearrangement links TRBV4-3 to TRBJ2-5, with D hard to call. CDR1 and CDR2 (germline): LGHNA, YSLEER. The CDR3 contains 13 residues. V was cut by 4 bases and J by 5 bases, with 11 bases left in between.